The sequence of this T cell receptor beta chain was determined in a study of glioma-infiltrating T cells after dendritic cell vaccination. Study summary: Treatment, given 2003 to 2012, was autologous tumor lysate-pulsed dendritic cell vaccination.

Profiling relied on immunoSEQ multiplex PCR, and the TCRdb table lists in-frame clones only, not all of them. This table has about 76,000 clones, about nine tenths appearing once. Germline V lookup: CDR1 SGHDN, CDR2 FVKESK. This CDR3 comprises 14 residues. Between the trimmed V and J ends, which lost 0 bases and 2 bases, there was a span of 7 bases. Time point denoted: after dendritic cell vaccination, including at tumor progression/relapse. The sequence was obtained from a human donor with glioblastoma. The material was blood, obtained after dendritic cell vaccination. The rearrangement uses TRBV14 and TRBJ1-2, with a weak D call TRBD1 (5 bases). CDR3 DNA sequence: TGTGCCAGCAGCCAAGACAGGGCAAACTATGGCTACACCTTC. Protein product: CASSQDRANYGYTF.